This T cell receptor (beta chain) was documented in a study of blood T cell repertoires in COVID-19. Study in general: Sample material is recorded as cDNA or gDNA derived from T cells, B-cell-depleted T cells, or PBMCs.

The data were produced by immunoSEQ multiplex PCR, yet TCRdb's version contains in-frame clones alone and is incomplete. The sample shows about 210,000 clones, around 83% of them seen only once. The CDR3 runs to 11 residues. Trimming pared 3 bases from V and 6 bases from J, leaving 5 bases between. Germline CDR1 reads LNHDA; CDR2 reads SQIVND (reference sequence). The clonotype originates from a woman in her seventies with COVID-19, enrolled during active disease. Sequenced: peripheral blood. The genes are TRBV19 and TRBJ1-1; weak D call: TRBD1 (5 bases). CDR3 sequence reads: CASSIRAEAFF. For the CDR3, the DNA is TGTGCCAGTAGTATCAGGGCTGAAGCTTTCTTT.